The 12 T cell receptor beta chains in this list originate from one sample, sequenced in a study of beta chain features in type 1 diabetes. The investigators reverse transcribed all of the isolated RNA, so they sequenced expressed TCRB transcripts. Sequencing was performed with immunoSEQ multiplex PCR; in TCRdb, only in-frame clones are kept and a portion is missing. Among hundreds of thousands of clones listed, around 15% were seen once. Sequencing input: naive CD4+ T cells from blood. The receptor set was obtained from a man between 18 and 29 years old in good health.

This clone was seen more than once but under ten times. J is TRBJ1-2 and V is TRBV30; D is possibly TRBD1 (5 bases). The ends were cut back, 3 bases at V and 5 bases at J, with 19 bases in the middle. From germline, CDR1 is GTSNPN and CDR2 SVGIG (reference sequence). CDR3 length: 15 amino acids. The CDR3 here is CAWSIGTIPSYGYTF. DNA for the CDR3: TGTGCCTGGAGCATAGGGACTATACCTTCATATGGCTACACCTTC.

This clone was recorded a few times. For the CDR3, the DNA is TGTGCCAGCAGTTGGGGAAATACGCAGTATTTT. Protein product: CASSWGNTQYF. The V gene is TRBV27, the J gene TRBJ2-3; no clear D. This CDR3 has 11 residues. The ends were cut back, 4 bases at V and 7 bases at J, with 6 bases in the middle. CDR1 MNHEY and CDR2 SMNVEV come from the germline V gene (reference sequence).

The rearrangement uses TRBV11-3 and TRBJ2-7; weak D call: TRBD1 (6 bases). This CDR3 region has 13 residues. The germline V gene has CDR1 SGHNT and CDR2 YENEEA. With 1 base removed from V and 3 bases from J, the gap between germline ends came to 7 bases. Here the CDR3 reads CASSLGGHYEQYF. In nucleotides, the CDR3 is TGTGCCAGCAGCTTAGGGGGGCACTACGAGCAGTACTTC.

This clone appeared a few times. The same CDR3 is also encoded by other DNA sequences in this sample. The CDR3, as DNA: TGTGCCAGCAGCCTCCGACAGGGGGCCTACGAGCAGTACTTC. Residues: CASSLRQGAYEQYF. The chain recombines TRBV5-4 with TRBJ2-7; 9 nucleotides agree with TRBD1. This CDR3 contains 14 residues. The V gene's germline CDR1 is SGHNT and CDR2 YYREEE (reference sequence). With V trimmed by 4 bases and J by 2 bases, 4 bases remained unmatched. Complete variable domain (other parts from reference TRBV5-4 and TRBJ2-7): ETGVTQSPTHLIKTRGQQVTLRCSSQSGHNTVSWYQQALGQGPQFIFQYYREEENGRGNFPPRFSGLQFPNYSSELNVNALELDDSALYLCASSLRQGAYEQYFGPGTRLTVT.

This clone was detected only a few times. The rearrangement links TRBV4-1 to TRBJ2-5; 12 bases match TRBD2. The V gene end was trimmed by 3 bases and the J gene end by 8 bases; junction bases not matched to a gene: 13. This CDR3 spans 17 amino acids. Germline V gene lookup returns CDR1 MGHRA and CDR2 YSYEKL. The CDR3 region is CASSHPLTLAGGGTQYF. CDR3 coding DNA: TGCGCCAGCAGCCACCCCCTAACCCTAGCGGGAGGGGGTACCCAGTACTTC.

This clone was recorded a few times. This rearrangement joins TRBV19 to TRBJ2-7; no reliable D call. Trimming stripped 6 bases from V and 1 base from J, with 10 bases between. The CDR3 totals 13 residues. Germline CDR1 is LNHDA and CDR2 is SQIVND (reference sequence). CDR3 DNA sequence: TGTGCCAGTAGGGCAGGAAGTTCCTACGAGCAGTACTTC. Translating it yields CASRAGSSYEQYF.

This chain links TRBV19 with TRBJ2-3; 14 nucleotides match TRBD2. Trimming at V came to 8 bases and at J to 4 bases, leaving 17 bases not matched to a gene. This CDR3 contains 19 residues. CDR1 and CDR2 from the germline V gene are LNHDA and SQIVND (reference sequence). The CDR3 is CASSSPMGLAGARADTQYF. In nucleotides, the CDR3 is TGTGCCAGTTCTAGTCCTATGGGACTAGCGGGAGCAAGGGCAGATACGCAGTATTTT.

There are a few counts of this clone. J is TRBJ2-2 and V is TRBV9, with D perhaps matching TRBD2 (5 bases). The ends were cut back, 4 bases at V and 13 bases at J, with 11 bases in the middle. Germline-derived CDR1 and CDR2 are SGDLS and YYNGEE. The CDR3 extends over 11 amino acids. CDR3 sequence reads: CASSPGLWLFF. For the CDR3, the DNA is TGTGCCAGCAGCCCAGGACTTTGGCTGTTTTTT. The whole variable domain, filled in from reference TRBV9 and TRBJ2-2, reads DSGVTQTPKHLITATGQRVTLRCSPRSGDLSVYWYQQSLDQGLQFLIQYYNGEERAKGNILERFSAQQFPDLHSELNLSSLELGDSALYFCASSPGLWLFFGEGSRLTVL.

The DNA of the CDR3 is TGCGCCAGCAGCCAAGATCAATCAGGGTGGGATGGCTACACCTTC. It translates to CASSQDQSGWDGYTF. The genes are TRBV4-3 and TRBJ1-2; tentatively, D is TRBD1 (5 bases). The germline gives CDR1 LGHNA, CDR2 YSLEER. The CDR3 runs to 15 residues. The V gene lost 0 bases and the J gene lost 6 bases, with 14 bases spanning the gap.

The chain recombines TRBV9 with TRBJ2-5; D is perhaps TRBD1 (7 bases). Germline CDR1 and CDR2: SGDLS and YYNGEE. This CDR3 comprises 15 residues. Trimming took off 0 bases at V and 3 bases at J, with 12 bases between the two ends. This CDR3 reads CASSVDSRGEETQYF. In DNA, the CDR3 is TGTGCCAGCAGCGTAGATTCCAGGGGGGAAGAGACCCAGTACTTC. Full variable domain (outside the CDR3, taken from reference TRBV9 and TRBJ2-5): DSGVTQTPKHLITATGQRVTLRCSPRSGDLSVYWYQQSLDQGLQFLIQYYNGEERAKGNILERFSAQQFPDLHSELNLSSLELGDSALYFCASSVDSRGEETQYFGPGTRLLVL.

V usage is TRBV7-2 and J usage is TRBJ2-1; maybe TRBD1 (5 bases). Trimming stripped 5 bases from V and 0 bases from J, with 11 bases between. This CDR3 contains 15 residues. Germline values: CDR1 SGHTA, CDR2 FQGNSA. The CDR3 bases are TGTGCCAGCAGCCCTCCTGGGGCCTCCTACAATGAGCAGTTCTTC. Amino acid sequence: CASSPPGASYNEQFF.

The rearrangement links TRBV6-5 to TRBJ1-1; D is uncertain. Trimming cost V 7 bases and J 0 bases, with 15 bases left between them. The CDR3 has 15 residues. Germline V gene sequence: CDR1 MNHEY, CDR2 SVGAGI. The CDR3 DNA reads as TGTGCCAGCACGTCCGGGGTCTGGGTGAACACTGAAGCTTTCTTT. Protein sequence: CASTSGVWVNTEAFF.